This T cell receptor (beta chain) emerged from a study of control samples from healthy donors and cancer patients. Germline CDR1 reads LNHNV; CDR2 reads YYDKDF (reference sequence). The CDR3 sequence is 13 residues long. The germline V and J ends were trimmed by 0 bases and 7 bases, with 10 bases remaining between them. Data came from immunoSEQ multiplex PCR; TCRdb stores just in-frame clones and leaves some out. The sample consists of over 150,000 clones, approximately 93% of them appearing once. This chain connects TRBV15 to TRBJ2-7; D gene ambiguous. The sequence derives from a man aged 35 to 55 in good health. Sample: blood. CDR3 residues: CATSRDLNREQYF. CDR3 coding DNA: TGTGCCACCAGCAGAGATTTAAATAGGGAGCAGTACTTC.